The clone carrying this T cell receptor beta chain was observed a few times. Its antigen is not known. Using its own MiXCR run on the 5' RACE reads, TCRdb lists one record per CDR3 protein. The table includes some 320,000 distinct CDR3 sequences, 3.5% to 4.5% detected once. The sample originates from a study of T cells after yellow fever vaccination. General study results and limits: Among primary-vaccination clones, most reappeared after the booster, at roughly 95% for CD4 and 85% to 90% for CD8.

Trimming took 1 base from V and 3 from J; bases not matched to a gene: 12. The CDR3 has 18 residues. The germline V gene has CDR1 MNHNY and CDR2 SVGAGI (reference sequence). The source was PBMCs, collected 15 days after the yellow fever booster vaccination. The source is a man younger than 35 who received the YFV17D yellow fever vaccine. The chain is built from TRBV6-6 and TRBJ2-7; 10 bases line up with TRBD2. The CDR3: CASSYWASGGPPDYEQYF. The CDR3 bases are TGTGCCAGCAGTTACTGGGCTAGCGGGGGACCTCCGGACTACGAGCAGTACTTC.